This entry lists 2 T cell receptor beta chains sequenced from one sample in a study of blood T cell repertoires in COVID-19 (dated by TCRdb to the early 2020s). Library creation used the immunoSEQ multiplex PCR assay. The table comes from immuneACCESS by way of TCRdb, which keeps in-frame sequences with V and J called. Part of the clones is missing from these tables; in studies checked, under half for an unresolved V gene and the rest for unknown reasons. This sample gives over 95,000 clones in total; 70% to 90% of them show up just once. The ten top clones hold under 9% of the sample. The material sequenced was peripheral blood. The origin of the receptors is a woman aged 65 to 85 who had recovered from COVID-19.

The chain employs TRBV7-8 and TRBJ2-7; 9 bases match TRBD1. The CDR3 has 15 residues. V lost 5 bases, J lost 6 bases, and 11 bases stayed unmatched. Germline assignment: CDR1 SGHVS and CDR2 FQNEAQ. CDR3 region: CASSPLNRGLGEQYF. CDR3 DNA: TGTGCCAGCAGCCCATTAAACAGGGGGCTGGGCGAGCAGTACTTC. The whole variable domain, filled in from reference TRBV7-8 and TRBJ2-7, reads GAGVSQSPRYKVAKRGQDVALRCDPISGHVSLFWYQQALGQGPEFLTYFQNEAQLDKSGLPSDRFFAERPEGSVSTLKIQRTQQEDSAVYLCASSPLNRGLGEQYFGPGTRLTVT.

This chain connects TRBV5-1 to TRBJ2-5; 8 bases align to TRBD2. The CDR3 has 14 residues. Trimming at V came to 4 bases and at J to 1 base, leaving 3 bases not matched to a gene. From germline, CDR1 is SGHRS and CDR2 YFSETQ. The CDR3 nucleotides are TGCGCCAGCAGCCCGGGAGGGTCCCAAGAGACCCAGTACTTC. It specifies CASSPGGSQETQYF.